Each of the 10 T cell receptor beta chains below was sequenced from the same sample in a study of control samples from healthy donors and cancer patients. Profiling relied on immunoSEQ multiplex PCR, and the TCRdb table lists in-frame clones only, not all of them. The sample comprises roughly 84,000 clones, approximately 89% of which are singletons, and 7.2% rests with the top ten. Sequencing was performed on blood. The receptors were gathered from a man aged 50 to 59 in good health.

The chain joins TRBV7-2 to TRBJ2-6; 8 positions match TRBD1. CDR1 is SGHTA, CDR2 FQGNSA, per germline. V shed 7 bases, J shed 2 bases, and the junction held 10 bases outside the gene matches. The CDR3 consists of 17 residues. This CDR3 reads CASTQGAVRAGANVLTF. DNA for the CDR3: TGTGCCAGCACCCAGGGGGCGGTTAGGGCTGGGGCCAACGTCCTGACTTTC.

The chain couples TRBV2 to TRBJ2-2; 10 nucleotides match TRBD2. With V trimmed by 6 bases and J by 7 bases, 8 bases remained unmatched. The CDR3 consists of 15 residues. Germline V CDR1 and CDR2: SNHLY, FYNNEI. As DNA, the CDR3 is TGTGCCAGCAGCCGACGGACTAGCGGCAGCGGGGAGCTGTTTTTT. It codes for CASSRRTSGSGELFF. The full variable domain, its missing parts supplied by reference TRBV2 and TRBJ2-2, is EPEVTQTPSHQVTQMGQEVILRCVPISNHLYFYWYRQILGQKVEFLVSFYNNEISEKSEIFDDQFSVERPDGSNFTLKIRSTKLEDSAMYFCASSRRTSGSGELFFGEGSRLTVL.

As DNA, the CDR3 is TGTGCCAGCAGCGGCTCGGGGCAAGAGACCCAGTACTTC. The encoded protein is CASSGSGQETQYF. The rearrangement uses TRBV4-2 and TRBJ2-5, with D perhaps matching TRBD2 (5 bases). The CDR3 is 13 residues long. The germline gives CDR1 LGHNA, CDR2 YNFKEQ. Trimming stripped 5 bases from V and 2 bases from J, with 9 bases between.

This chain joins TRBV11-1 and TRBJ1-2, with D maybe TRBD1 (5 bases). The CDR3 contains 15 residues. V lost 4 bases and J 6 bases, leaving 18 bases between the germline ends. The germline CDR1 and CDR2 sequences are SGHAT and FQDESV (reference sequence). The CDR3 sequence: CASSSRPGGLNGYTF. CDR3 in DNA: TGTGCCAGCAGCTCCAGGCCCGGGGGTTTGAATGGCTACACCTTC.

The J gene is TRBJ1-5, the V gene TRBV7-6, with 8 bases fitting TRBD1. Germline CDR1 SGHVS, CDR2 FNYEAQ. V was clipped by 1 base and J by 2 bases; unmatched bases: 7. The CDR3 length is 17 residues. The CDR3: CASSLGTGTEGNQPQHF. The CDR3, as DNA: TGTGCCAGCAGCTTAGGGACAGGGACGGAGGGCAATCAGCCCCAGCATTTT.

The chain couples TRBV5-6 to TRBJ1-5; D remains unclear. The CDR3 length is 14 residues. V dropped 0 bases and J dropped 7 bases, with 11 bases sitting between them. Germline values: CDR1 SGHDT, CDR2 YYEEEE. CDR3 DNA: TGTGCCAGCAGCTTGGAGGCGGACGGGCAGCCCCAGCATTTT. Its translation is CASSLEADGQPQHF. Based on the CDR3 plus reference TRBV5-6 and TRBJ1-5, the full variable domain is DAGVTQSPTHLIKTRGQQVTLRCSPKSGHDTVSWYQQALGQGPQFIFQYYEEEERQRGNFPDRFSGHQFPNYSSELNVNALLLGDSALYLCASSLEADGQPQHFGDGTRLSIL.

The J gene is TRBJ1-5, the V gene TRBV5-1; D is ambiguous. CDR3 size: 14 residues. Germline CDR1 is SGHRS and CDR2 is YFSETQ. V lost 4 bases and J lost 4, with 12 bases in between. CDR3 DNA sequence: TGCGCCAGCAGCCCGATGGGAGGTAATCAGCCCCAGCATTTT. Translation gives CASSPMGGNQPQHF.

This chain joins TRBV4-1 and TRBJ2-5; the D is unclear. Trimming pared 1 base from V and 4 bases from J, leaving 10 bases between. Germline CDR1 and CDR2: MGHRA and YSYEKL. The CDR3 totals 14 residues. CDR3 amino acids: CASSQGIGTETQYF. CDR3 DNA: TGCGCCAGCAGCCAAGGTATAGGAACAGAGACCCAGTACTTC.

The chain is built from TRBV6-5 and TRBJ1-4; D remains unclear. This CDR3 has 13 amino acids. Germline V lookup: CDR1 MNHEY, CDR2 SVGAGI. Between the trimmed V and J ends, which lost 8 bases and 8 bases, there was a span of 15 bases. The CDR3 loop reads CASRSPQTEKLFF. CDR3 bases: TGTGCCAGCCGAAGTCCCCAAACCGAAAAACTGTTTTTT.

V is TRBV18 and J is TRBJ1-3, with a tentative D call TRBD1 (5 bases). Germline V lookup: CDR1 KGHSH, CDR2 LQKENI. The CDR3 is 19 amino acids. The V end lost 3 bases, the J end lost 2 bases, and 23 bases lay between the germline ends. The CDR3 is CASSPTGTSFFVAGNTIYF. CDR3 nucleotide sequence: TGTGCCAGCTCACCCACGGGGACGTCGTTCTTCGTCGCTGGAAACACCATATATTTT.